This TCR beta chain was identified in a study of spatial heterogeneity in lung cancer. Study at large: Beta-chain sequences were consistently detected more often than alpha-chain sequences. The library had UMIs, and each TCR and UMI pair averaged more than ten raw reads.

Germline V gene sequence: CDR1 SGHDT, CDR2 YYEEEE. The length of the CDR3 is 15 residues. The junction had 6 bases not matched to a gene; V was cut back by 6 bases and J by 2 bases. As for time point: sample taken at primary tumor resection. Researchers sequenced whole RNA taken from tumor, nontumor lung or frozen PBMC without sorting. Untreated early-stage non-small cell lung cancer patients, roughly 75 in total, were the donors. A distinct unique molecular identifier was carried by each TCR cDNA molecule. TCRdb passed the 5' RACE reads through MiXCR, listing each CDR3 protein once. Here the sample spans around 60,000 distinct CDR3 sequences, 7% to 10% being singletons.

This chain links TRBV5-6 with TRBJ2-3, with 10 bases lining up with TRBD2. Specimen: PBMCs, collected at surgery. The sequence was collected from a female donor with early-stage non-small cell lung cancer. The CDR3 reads CASKTSGKPTDTQYF. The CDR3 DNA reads TGTGCCAGCAAAACTAGCGGGAAACCCACAGATACGCAGTATTTT.